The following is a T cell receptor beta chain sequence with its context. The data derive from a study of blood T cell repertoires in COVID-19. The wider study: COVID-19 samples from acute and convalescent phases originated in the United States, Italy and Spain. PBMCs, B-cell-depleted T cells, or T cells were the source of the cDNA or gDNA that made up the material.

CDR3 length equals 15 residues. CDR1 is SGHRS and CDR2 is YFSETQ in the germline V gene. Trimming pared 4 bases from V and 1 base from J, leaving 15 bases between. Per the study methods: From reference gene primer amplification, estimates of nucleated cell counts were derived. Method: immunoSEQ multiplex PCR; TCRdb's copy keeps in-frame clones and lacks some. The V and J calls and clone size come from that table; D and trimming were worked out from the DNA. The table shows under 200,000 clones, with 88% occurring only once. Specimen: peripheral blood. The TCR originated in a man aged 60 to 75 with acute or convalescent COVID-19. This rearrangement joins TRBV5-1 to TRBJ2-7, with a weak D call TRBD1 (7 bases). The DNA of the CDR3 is TGCGCCAGCAGCCTACAACCAGGGGGGTCCTACGAGCAGTACGTC. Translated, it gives CASSLQPGGSYEQYV.